The 13 T cell receptor beta chains below all came from one sample that was sequenced in a study of tissue T cells after allogeneic stem cell transplantation. The assay was immunoSEQ multiplex PCR, and TCRdb's table has in-frame clones only and misses some. This sample carries more than 20,000 clones, roughly nine tenths of them seen once, and the ten largest clones take 2% to 2.5%. Sample: blood, taken before transplantation. Receptors were obtained from an older male donor who later had graft-versus-host disease after an allogeneic stem cell transplant.

J is TRBJ1-2 and V is TRBV19, with TRBD1 matching over 9 bases. The CDR3 sequence is 15 residues long. V dropped 5 bases and J dropped 4; count of bases not matched to a gene: 8. Germline V gene sequence: CDR1 LNHDA, CDR2 SQIVND (reference sequence). CDR3 protein: CASSPTTGGIYGYTF. The CDR3 coding sequence is TGTGCCAGTAGTCCGACGACAGGGGGGATCTATGGCTACACCTTC.

This chain uses TRBV19 with TRBJ1-1, with D maybe TRBD1 (6 bases). Germline CDR1 is LNHDA and CDR2 is SQIVND (reference sequence). The CDR3 totals 12 residues. The CDR3 region has the DNA TGTGCTACAGGGATGTGGAACACTGAAGCTTTCTTT. Translation gives CATGMWNTEAFF.

This clone appeared once. V is TRBV6-2 or TRBV6-3 and J is TRBJ2-3, with 10 bases aligning to TRBD2. The CDR3 consists of 20 residues. Trimming removed 0 bases from V and 0 bases from J; junction bases left unmatched: 12. In germline, CDR1 is MNHEY, CDR2 SVGEGT. The CDR3 spells CASSYSSSGGTSASTDTQYF. The CDR3 DNA sequence: TGTGCCAGCAGTTACTCGTCTAGCGGGGGAACGAGTGCTAGCACAGATACGCAGTATTTT.

The chain is built from TRBV28 and TRBJ2-1; TRBD2 aligns across 15 bases. V trimming: 5 bases; J trimming: 4 bases; junction bases outside the gene matches: 6. From germline, CDR1 is MDHEN and CDR2 SYDVKM. The CDR3 runs to 17 residues. The DNA of the CDR3 is TGTGCCAGCAGTCTCGGACTAGCGGGAGGGGGGTACAATGAGCAGTTCTTC. Protein sequence: CASSLGLAGGGYNEQFF.

The CDR3 DNA sequence: TGCGCCAGCAGCTTGGGTGGACCTCAGGGTTTGAATGAGCAGTTCTTC. Its translation: CASSLGGPQGLNEQFF. The chain is built from TRBV5-1 and TRBJ2-1, with D possibly TRBD1 on 5 matching bases. Looked up from germline, CDR1 is SGHRS and CDR2 is YFSETQ. The germline V and J ends were trimmed by 0 bases and 7 bases, with 17 bases remaining between them. This CDR3 region has 16 residues. Together with reference TRBV5-1 and TRBJ2-1, the CDR3 gives the full variable domain: KAGVTQTPRYLIKTRGQQVTLSCSPISGHRSVSWYQQTPGQGLQFLFEYFSETQRNKGNFPGRFSGRQFSNSRSEMNVSTLELGDSALYLCASSLGGPQGLNEQFFGPGTRLTVL.

The chain combines TRBV6-2 or TRBV6-3 with TRBJ2-5, with 10 bases that match TRBD2. The CDR3 covers 15 residues. CDR1 is MNHEY and CDR2 is SVGEGT in the germline V gene. With V trimmed by 3 bases and J by 9 bases, 10 bases remained unmatched. In nucleotides, the CDR3 is TGTGCCAGCAGTTATCAGCTAGCGGGGGTAGGGGCCCAGTACTTC. This sequence encodes CASSYQLAGVGAQYF.

CDR3 amino acids: CASRDPGQANEKLFF. Here the CDR3 DNA reads TGTGCCAGCAGGGATCCGGGACAGGCTAATGAAAAACTGTTTTTT. V is TRBV28 and J is TRBJ1-4; 8 bases line up with TRBD1. V shed 6 bases and J 3 bases; nucleotides not matched to a gene: 6. This CDR3 spans 15 amino acids. The germline V gene has CDR1 MDHEN and CDR2 SYDVKM.

This chain connects TRBV7-2 to TRBJ1-3; possibly TRBD1 for D (5 bases). From germline, CDR1 is SGHTA and CDR2 FQGNSA. Trimming removed 5 bases from V and 2 bases from J, with 13 bases in between. The CDR3 is 15 amino acids. CDR3 DNA sequence: TGTGCCAGCAGCGCTGCGGCGGGACCTGGAAACACCATATATTTT. Amino acid sequence: CASSAAAGPGNTIYF.

The V call is TRBV12-5, the J call TRBJ2-7; D is unclear. The CDR3 sequence is 13 residues long. Trimming removed 2 bases from V and 2 bases from J, with 7 bases in between. CDR1 LGHNT and CDR2 FRNRAP come from the germline V gene. The CDR3 DNA follows: TGTGCTAGTGGTTTGACAGCTACCTACGAGCAGTACTTC. It codes for CASGLTATYEQYF.

The gene calls are TRBV5-1 and TRBJ2-2, with 7 bases fitting TRBD2. CDR1 is SGHRS, CDR2 YFSETQ, per germline. CDR3 length equals 16 residues. Losses at the gene ends were 0 bases for V and 4 bases for J; bases not matched to a gene: 6. The CDR3 loop reads CASSLGGSTITGELFF. The CDR3 bases are TGCGCCAGCAGCTTGGGCGGGAGCACGATCACCGGGGAGCTGTTTTTT.

The chain is built from TRBV6-5 and TRBJ1-1; tentative D call: TRBD1 (5 bases). CDR1 MNHEY and CDR2 SVGAGI come from the germline V gene. The V gene lost 6 bases and the J gene lost 1 base, with 9 bases spanning the gap. The CDR3 has 13 residues. CDR3 in DNA: TGTGCCAGCAGCCTTACAGGGAACACTGAAGCTTTCTTT. Encoded protein: CASSLTGNTEAFF.

This chain connects TRBV6-1 to TRBJ1-1; 9 nucleotides line up with TRBD1. The germline CDR1 and CDR2 sequences are MNHNS and SASEGT. V lost 3 bases and J lost 3; bases outside the gene matches: 2. The CDR3 covers 14 residues. CDR3 nucleotides: TGTGCCAGCAGTGAGGACAGGGGAGACACTGAAGCTTTCTTT. Amino acid sequence: CASSEDRGDTEAFF.

This clone appeared a few times. The chain recombines TRBV7-9 with TRBJ2-5; unclear D gene. This CDR3 contains 13 residues. Germline V lookup: CDR1 SEHNR, CDR2 FQNEAQ (reference sequence). V gave up 3 bases and J gave up 1 base, with 6 bases separating them. The CDR3 nucleotides are TGTGCCAGCAGCTTTGGAGCCCAAGAGACCCAGTACTTC. Protein product: CASSFGAQETQYF.